Following are 25 T cell receptor beta chains from one sample sequenced in a study of early T cells in non-severe SARS-CoV-2 infection. TCRdb independently ran MiXCR on the 5' RACE reads; one entry per CDR3 protein. The repertoire holds approximately 71,000 distinct CDR3 sequences, with around 12% as singletons. Specimen: whole blood, collected at baseline. The source of these receptors is an adult who was a healthcare worker with PCR-confirmed SARS-CoV-2 infection or an uninfected control (not recorded which).

The chain couples TRBV27 to TRBJ1-1; D not resolved. This CDR3 is built from 13 residues. V was trimmed by 10 bases and J by 1 base, leaving 13 bases between them. Germline assignment: CDR1 MNHEY and CDR2 SMNVEV (reference sequence). The CDR3 nucleotides are TGTGCCACCTCCCCTGGGTCGAACACTGAAGCTTTCTTT. Translating gives CATSPGSNTEAFF.

The gene calls are TRBV5-1 and TRBJ2-5; 12 bases line up with TRBD2. V dropped 7 bases and J dropped 10; count of bases not matched to a gene: 8. Per germline, CDR1 SGHRS and CDR2 YFSETQ. The CDR3 is 13 amino acids. DNA of the CDR3: TGCGCCAGCTCACTAGCGGGGGGCGAAAGCCAGTACTTC. This codes for CASSLAGGESQYF.

This clonotype was seen only a few times. The chain links TRBV6-6 to TRBJ1-6; a weak D match, TRBD1 (5 bases). Per the germline V gene, CDR1 is MNHNY and CDR2 is SVGAGI (reference sequence). Between the trimmed V and J ends, which lost 2 bases and 6 bases, there was a span of 14 bases. The CDR3 is 16 residues long. The CDR3 sequence is CASSYKTVSFNSPLHF. The CDR3 region has the DNA TGTGCCAGCAGTTACAAGACAGTATCTTTTAATTCACCCCTCCACTTT.

In DNA, the CDR3 is TGTGCCAGCAGCATCGGCTCTAGACAAAATGGGGCCAACGTCCTGACTTTC. Encoded protein: CASSIGSRQNGANVLTF. The gene calls are TRBV2 and TRBJ2-6; D uncertain. The CDR3 spans 17 residues. The germline V and J ends were trimmed by 6 bases and 3 bases, with 18 bases remaining between them. Germline values: CDR1 SNHLY, CDR2 FYNNEI.

The gene calls are TRBV2 and TRBJ2-3; the D call may be TRBD1 or TRBD2 (6 bases each). The germline V gene has CDR1 SNHLY and CDR2 FYNNEI. Trimming removed 6 bases at V and 1 base at J, with 11 bases between. The CDR3 totals 14 residues. This CDR3 is CASSRGLRTDTQYF. The CDR3 region has the DNA TGTGCCAGCAGCCGGGGGCTGCGCACAGATACGCAGTATTTT.

The chain couples TRBV7-9 to TRBJ2-7; no clear D. The V end was cut by 4 bases, the J end by 4 bases, with 11 bases between. This CDR3 contains 13 residues. Germline lookup yields CDR1 SEHNR and CDR2 FQNEAQ (reference sequence). The CDR3: CASSSPVLYEQYF. For the CDR3, the DNA is TGTGCCAGCAGCTCCCCGGTCCTATACGAGCAGTACTTC. Variable domain in full (rest from reference TRBV7-9 and TRBJ2-7): DTGVSQNPRHKITKRGQNVTFRCDPISEHNRLYWYRQTLGQGPEFLTYFQNEAQLEKSRLLSDRFSAERPKGSFSTLEIQRTEQGDSAMYLCASSSPVLYEQYFGPGTRLTVT.

The V and J genes are TRBV10-3 and TRBJ1-1, with D maybe TRBD1 (6 bases). Trimming removed 10 bases from V and 0 bases from J, with 15 bases in between. The CDR3 has 14 residues. Germline V gene lookup returns CDR1 ENHRY and CDR2 SYGVKD. The CDR3 DNA sequence: TGTGCCACCCGGGCAGGGGTGATGAACACTGAAGCTTTCTTT. Protein: CATRAGVMNTEAFF.

DNA of the CDR3: TGTGCCATCACTCCGGGACTAGCGGGGGGCCGCACAGATACGCAGTATTTT. This gives the protein CAITPGLAGGRTDTQYF. V and J are TRBV10-3 and TRBJ2-3, with TRBD2 identical over 15 bases. CDR1 and CDR2 (germline): ENHRY, SYGVKD. Trimming removed 7 bases from V and 1 base from J; junction bases left unmatched: 6. CDR3 size: 17 residues.

In its sample, this clonotype was seen a few times. The CDR3 loop is CASSARGATVNEQYF. The CDR3 nucleotides are TGCGCCAGCAGCGCCAGAGGAGCGACGGTCAACGAGCAGTACTTC. The chain carries TRBV5-1 and TRBJ2-7; D uncertain. This CDR3 has 15 amino acids. CDR1 is SGHRS, CDR2 YFSETQ, per germline. V dropped 4 bases and J dropped 5 bases, with 19 bases sitting between them. Full variable domain (remainder filled in from reference TRBV5-1 and TRBJ2-7): KAGVTQTPRYLIKTRGQQVTLSCSPISGHRSVSWYQQTPGQGLQFLFEYFSETQRNKGNFPGRFSGRQFSNSRSEMNVSTLELGDSALYLCASSARGATVNEQYFGPGTRLTVT.

The rearrangement joins TRBV6-1 to TRBJ1-6; TRBD1 agrees at 9 bases. Germline CDR1 reads MNHNS; CDR2 reads SASEGT. Trimming removed 7 bases from V and 6 bases from J; junction bases left unmatched: 1. The CDR3 is made up of 13 amino acids. CDR3 bases: TGTGCCAGCACGGGACAGGGTAATTCACCCCTCCACTTT. This translates into CASTGQGNSPLHF.

The chain is built from TRBV24-1 and TRBJ2-3; the D is unclear. This CDR3 comprises 15 residues. Germline V gives CDR1 KGHDR, CDR2 SFDVKD. Trimming left V 2 bases short and J 6 bases short, with 14 bases between. In DNA form, the CDR3 reads TGTGCCACCAGTGATTCACGAGAGCCTCGCGATACGCAGTATTTT. Translating gives CATSDSREPRDTQYF.

The sample holds many counts of this clonotype. The chain recombines TRBV4-3 with TRBJ2-3, with 8 positions matching TRBD1. This CDR3 is 13 amino acids long. Germline V gene lookup returns CDR1 LGHNA and CDR2 YSLEER. J was trimmed by 8 bases and V by 0 bases; bases with no gene match: 1. CDR3 bases: TGCGCCAGCAGCCAAGACGGACAGGGTACGCAGTATTTT. Amino acid sequence: CASSQDGQGTQYF.

The V call is TRBV18, the J call TRBJ2-3; D uncertain. Trimming cost V 5 bases and J 4 bases, with 10 bases left between them. CDR3 length: 13 residues. In germline, CDR1 is KGHSH, CDR2 LQKENI. CDR3 nucleotide sequence: TGTGCCAGCTCAGACCTTTTCGCAGATACGCAGTATTTT. Translated, it gives CASSDLFADTQYF.

This clonotype was counted a few times. CDR3: CAISDGTAYSPLHF. The CDR3 DNA is TGTGCCATCAGTGACGGGACAGCCTATTCACCCCTCCACTTT. This chain uses TRBV10-3 with TRBJ1-6, with 7 bases identical to TRBD1. Trimming took 3 bases from V and 8 from J; bases not matched to a gene: 4. The germline V gene encodes CDR1 ENHRY and CDR2 SYGVKD. This CDR3 is 14 amino acids long.

The V and J genes are TRBV11-2 and TRBJ2-2; D ambiguous. V lost 3 bases and J 7 bases, leaving 6 bases between the germline ends. Germline V gives CDR1 SGHAT, CDR2 FQNNGV. The CDR3 contains 12 residues. For the CDR3, the DNA is TGTGCCAGCAGCTTGGATGGCGGGGAGCTGTTTTTT. This encodes CASSLDGGELFF.

Only a few counts were recorded for this clonotype. V gene TRBV7-2 combines with J gene TRBJ2-4, with D perhaps TRBD1 (6 bases). V was cut by 3 bases and J by 2 bases, with 14 bases left in between. The CDR3 runs to 16 residues. The V gene's germline CDR1 is SGHTA and CDR2 FQGNSA. CDR3 loop: CASSLVPTGPKNIQYF. DNA for the CDR3: TGTGCCAGCAGCTTGGTACCTACAGGGCCCAAAAACATTCAGTACTTC.

This clonotype was found a few times. The chain has TRBV20-1 and TRBJ2-7; unclear D gene. This CDR3 has 13 residues. Germline CDR1 reads DFQATT; CDR2 reads SNEGSKA (reference sequence). V gave up 6 bases and J gave up 6 bases, with 18 bases separating them. The CDR3 DNA sequence: TGCAGTGCCCTCGCTAGTAAGGTGACCGAGCAGTACTTC. Translated: CSALASKVTEQYF.

Ten or more counts support this clonotype. The V gene is TRBV6-1, the J gene TRBJ1-5; TRBD1 is a possible D gene (5 bases). The germline V gene encodes CDR1 MNHNS and CDR2 SASEGT. This CDR3 contains 16 residues. V shed 7 bases and J shed 2 bases, with 18 bases lying between them. The CDR3 sequence: CASTLGATGGNQPQHF. DNA for the CDR3: TGTGCCAGCACCTTAGGTGCCACAGGCGGCAATCAGCCCCAGCATTTT.

This clonotype has at least ten counts. The chain is built from TRBV29-1 and TRBJ2-5, with TRBD1 matching 8 bases. Germline V gene lookup returns CDR1 SQVTM and CDR2 ANQGSEA. CDR3 length: 12 amino acids. V lost 7 bases to trimming and J lost 5 bases; unmatched junction nucleotides: 6. CDR3 sequence (DNA): TGCAGCGATGGGGGACAGGCGGAGACCCAGTACTTC. The encoded protein is CSDGGQAETQYF.

The genes are TRBV7-9 and TRBJ2-1, with D perhaps TRBD1 (6 bases). CDR1 is SEHNR and CDR2 is FQNEAQ in the germline V gene (reference sequence). This CDR3 comprises 15 residues. Trimming cost V 2 bases and J 5 bases, with 13 bases left between them. CDR3 bases: TGTGCCAGCAGCTTATGGGACAATCTTCACAATGAGCAGTTCTTC. It is translated as CASSLWDNLHNEQFF.

This clonotype was recorded a few times. The rearrangement uses TRBV2 and TRBJ1-3, with D tentatively TRBD1 (5 bases). Germline CDR1 reads SNHLY; CDR2 reads FYNNEI. V was shortened by 10 bases and J by 8 bases, with 18 bases between the two germline ends. CDR3 length equals 13 residues. CDR3 bases: TGTGCCACCCGCCCGGGGGGAGGGGACACCATATATTTT. Amino acids: CATRPGGGDTIYF.

This clonotype was seen more than once but under ten times. The chain is built from TRBV18 and TRBJ1-3; the D is unclear. The V end lost 4 bases, the J end lost 0 bases, and 13 bases lay between the germline ends. CDR3 length equals 16 residues. Per the germline V gene, CDR1 is KGHSH and CDR2 is LQKENI. The CDR3 is CASSRSGVLSGNTIYF. The CDR3 nucleotides read TGTGCCAGCTCACGCAGCGGGGTTCTCTCTGGAAACACCATATATTTT.

V and J are TRBV6-5 and TRBJ2-1; TRBD1 might be the D (5 bases). This CDR3 is 15 amino acids long. Germline CDR1 reads MNHEY; CDR2 reads SVGAGI. Trimming removed 0 bases at V and 6 bases at J, with 12 bases between. CDR3 residues: CASSYSGLVGNEQFF. CDR3 DNA: TGTGCCAGCAGTTACTCGGGGCTGGTCGGCAATGAGCAGTTCTTC.

This clonotype appeared a few times. The CDR3 DNA sequence: TGCAGCGTTGAAGATCGCGGGGGTCCTCACCAAGAGACCCAGTACTTC. Its protein product is CSVEDRGGPHQETQYF. The chain links TRBV29-1 to TRBJ2-5; the match to TRBD2 covers 7 bases. V shed 0 bases, J shed 0 bases, and the junction held 7 bases outside the gene matches. The CDR3 extends over 16 amino acids. Germline V gene lookup returns CDR1 SQVTM and CDR2 ANQGSEA. The variable domain in full, completed from reference TRBV29-1 and TRBJ2-5, reads SAVISQKPSRDICQRGTSLTIQCQVDSQVTMMFWYRQQPGQSLTLIATANQGSEATYESGFVIDKFPISRPNLTFSTLTVSNMSPEDSSIYLCSVEDRGGPHQETQYFGPGTRLLVL.

This clonotype was observed a few times. The chain carries TRBV2 and TRBJ2-2; D is unresolved. Trimming removed 1 base from V and 6 bases from J, with 21 bases in between. CDR1 and CDR2 from the germline V gene are SNHLY and FYNNEI. This CDR3 contains 18 residues. CDR3 in DNA: TGTGCCAGCAGTGAAGTGGGAATAGTTGAAGTGGGTGCCGGGGAGCTGTTTTTT. Translated: CASSEVGIVEVGAGELFF.